This TCR beta chain is from a study of blood T cell repertoires in COVID-19. V shed 9 bases and J shed 4 bases, with 11 bases lying between them. CDR1 and CDR2 (germline): SGHNT, YYREEE (reference sequence). The CDR3 runs 12 residues. Sequencing used immunoSEQ multiplex PCR; TCRdb keeps in-frame clones, though not all of them. The top ten hold 5.2% of the sample, which has about 220,000 clones, more than 75% seen once. Sequenced sample: peripheral blood. The sequence came from a woman aged 65 to 85 with COVID-19, enrolled during active disease. This chain joins TRBV5-4 and TRBJ1-3, with a tentative D call TRBD1 (6 bases). CDR3 coding DNA: TGTGCCACCCTGGGGGCCGGAAACACCATATATTTT. Amino acid sequence: CATLGAGNTIYF.